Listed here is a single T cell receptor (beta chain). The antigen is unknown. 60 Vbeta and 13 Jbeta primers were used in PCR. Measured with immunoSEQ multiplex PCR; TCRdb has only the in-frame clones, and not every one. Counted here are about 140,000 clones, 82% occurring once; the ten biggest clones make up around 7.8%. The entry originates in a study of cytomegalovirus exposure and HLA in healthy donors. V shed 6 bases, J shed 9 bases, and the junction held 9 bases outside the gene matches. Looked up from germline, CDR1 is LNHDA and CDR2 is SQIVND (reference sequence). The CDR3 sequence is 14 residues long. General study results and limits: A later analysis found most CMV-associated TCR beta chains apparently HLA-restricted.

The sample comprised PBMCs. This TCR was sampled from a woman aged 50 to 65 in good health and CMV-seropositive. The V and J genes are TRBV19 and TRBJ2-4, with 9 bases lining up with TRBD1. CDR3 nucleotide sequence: TGTGCCAGTAGCCGGACAGGGGATTATAGCATTCAGTACTTC. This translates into CASSRTGDYSIQYF.